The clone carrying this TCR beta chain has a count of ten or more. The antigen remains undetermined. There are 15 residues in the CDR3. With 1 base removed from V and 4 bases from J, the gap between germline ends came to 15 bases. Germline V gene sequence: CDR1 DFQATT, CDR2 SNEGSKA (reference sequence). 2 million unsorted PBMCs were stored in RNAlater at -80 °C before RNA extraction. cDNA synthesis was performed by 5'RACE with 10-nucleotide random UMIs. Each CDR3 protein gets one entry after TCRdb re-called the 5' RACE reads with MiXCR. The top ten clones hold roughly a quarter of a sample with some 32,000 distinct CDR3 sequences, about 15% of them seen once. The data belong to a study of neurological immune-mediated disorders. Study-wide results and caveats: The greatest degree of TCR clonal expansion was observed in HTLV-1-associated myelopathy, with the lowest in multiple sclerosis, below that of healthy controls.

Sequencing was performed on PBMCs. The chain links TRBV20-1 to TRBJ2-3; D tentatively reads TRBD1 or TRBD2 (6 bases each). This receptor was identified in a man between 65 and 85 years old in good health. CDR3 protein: CSARALMGGSDTQYF. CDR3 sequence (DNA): TGCAGTGCTAGAGCTTTAATGGGGGGCTCAGATACGCAGTATTTT.